This T cell receptor beta chain was sequenced during a study of cytomegalovirus exposure and HLA in healthy donors. Study-wide points: After further analysis at a later stage, 16,951 TCR beta sequences were associated with HLA alleles at 0.05 false discovery rate. Rare TCR sequences predominated, though certain public TCRs were found in many donors. Several V segments, TRBV6-2 and TRBV6-3 among them, could not be told apart and were dropped.

A remark on this clone: Antigen unknown.

Germline CDR1 and CDR2: SQVTM and ANQGSEA. The CDR3 spans 15 residues. Trimming took 7 bases from V and 1 from J, leaving 19 bases between them. Among the donors, all were healthy bone marrow donors. Use of 60 Vbeta and 13 Jbeta primers characterized the PCR. Only in-frame clones appear in the TCRdb table, and some are missing; sequencing was by immunoSEQ multiplex PCR. Of about 110,000 clones listed, approximately 70% are singletons. The V gene is TRBV29-1, the J gene TRBJ1-1; possible D gene TRBD1, 6 bases. This clonotype was sampled from a woman younger than 45 in good health and CMV-seronegative. The specimen was PBMCs. The CDR3 sequence is CSAEGTTGKNTEAFF. The CDR3 coding sequence is TGCAGCGCTGAGGGAACTACAGGGAAGAACACTGAAGCTTTCTTT.